The clone carrying this T cell receptor beta chain is categorized as large. Thyroid surgery was preceded by no treatment in any patient. The CDR3 length is 15 residues. V lost 3 bases and J 3 bases, leaving 14 bases between the germline ends. CDR1 and CDR2 (germline): MDHEN, SYDVKM. This record belongs to a study of metastatic and nonmetastatic thyroid tumors. On the study more broadly: Samples came from malignant and benign thyroid patients, and repertoires were compared across blood and tumor or nodule tissue.

The authors' processing: To classify distant metastasis in papillary thyroid cancer, a model was built from CDR3 differences across clinicopathological groups. With MiXCR, TCRdb called clones anew from the PCR reads. These V and J calls are TCRdb output, not the study's own analysis. The sample has tens of thousands of clones, roughly 11% seen once. The chain joins TRBV28 to TRBJ1-1, with D perhaps TRBD1 (5 bases). Sequenced input: blood. The clonotype originates from a female donor with papillary thyroid cancer or a benign thyroid nodule (not recorded which). Some clones in this sample may be carry-over from other donors' samples. The CDR3 DNA is TGTGCCAGCAGTTTGGAGGGGCTAAGGGACACTGAAGCTTTCTTT. This gives the protein CASSLEGLRDTEAFF.